This TCR beta chain was observed in a study of CD8 T cells in ankylosing spondylitis. Whole-study findings and limits: Matched ankylosing spondylitis synovial fluid reportedly contained a significantly enriched population of disease-linked clones. Apparently characteristic of ankylosing spondylitis blood was a TCR beta motif (about 8 highly homologous variants).

In its sample, this clonotype was seen a few times. The antigen remains unidentified. Making use of molecular barcodes, quantitative 5'-RACE generated TCR beta libraries. TCRdb analysed the 5' RACE reads with MiXCR anew, one entry per CDR3 protein. The profile covers 150,000 to 200,000 distinct CDR3 sequences, with 18% appearing a single time and under 9% taken by the ten largest. Input material: blood, either unsorted or a sorted T cell fraction (not recorded which). The source of this sequence is a male donor with ankylosing spondylitis or in good health (not recorded which).

The CDR3 DNA reads TGTGCCAGCAGAGGGACGATTGGAGTAACTAATGAAAAACTGTTTTTT. Its protein is CASRGTIGVTNEKLFF. V gene TRBV28 combines with J gene TRBJ1-4, with a possible D match to TRBD1 (5 bases). The CDR3 has 16 amino acids. V was clipped by 6 bases and J by 1 base, with 15 bases between them. The V gene's germline CDR1 is MDHEN and CDR2 SYDVKM. Combining the CDR3 with reference TRBV28 and TRBJ1-4 gives the whole variable domain DVKVTQSSRYLVKRTGEKVFLECVQDMDHENMFWYRQDPGLGLRLIYFSYDVKMKEKGDIPEGYSVSREKKERFSLILESASTNQTSMYLCASRGTIGVTNEKLFFGSGTQLSVL.